This T cell receptor (beta chain) was recorded in a study of T cells in Graves' hyperthyroidism and ophthalmopathy. Authors of the study amplified TCR beta CDR3 regions from RNA transcripts. A first-round RT-PCR of the TCR CDR3 used the HTBI primer set. Using its own MiXCR run on the multiplex PCR reads, TCRdb lists one record per CDR3 protein. Of about 640,000 distinct CDR3 sequences listed, roughly 20% are singletons. Every diagnosis used clinical symptoms, serum thyroxine and TRAb, thyroid ultrasound and orbital computed tomography. The study, taken as a whole, reports: Blood held most thyroid clonotypes expanded above 0.001 frequency. Through a model of 13 V-J features, ophthalmopathy was separated from stable hyperthyroidism.

This clonotype came up many times. Its antigen remains unidentified. V shed 3 bases and J 2 bases; nucleotides not matched to a gene: 8. The germline CDR1 and CDR2 sequences are SGHTA and FQGNSA. The CDR3 sequence is 16 residues long. The sequenced sample consisted of blood. The sequence derives from a man aged 25 to 40 with Graves' ophthalmopathy. The chain recombines TRBV7-2 with TRBJ2-3; 7 nucleotides match TRBD1. CDR3 residues: CASSLGIGTVTDTQYF. The CDR3 region has the DNA TGTGCCAGCAGCTTGGGTATAGGGACAGTCACAGATACGCAGTATTTT.